This TCR beta chain was profiled in a study of beta chain features in type 1 diabetes. Across the study: Age, gender and cell yields were similar between patients and healthy donors.

This CDR3 region has 11 residues. CDR1 and CDR2 (germline): GTSNPN, SVGIG (reference sequence). V lost 2 bases, J lost 9 bases, and 8 bases lay in between. Each population that was sorted was more than 98% pure. The study's findings and limits: Shortening that was moderate but significant affected the TCRB CDR3s of Type 1 diabetes patients in all four CD4+ subsets.

With respect to this clone: The antigen remains unidentified. Other DNA sequences in this specimen translate into the identical CDR3.

Sequencing targeted expressed TCRB transcripts, as all isolated RNA had been reverse transcribed. Data came from immunoSEQ multiplex PCR; TCRdb stores just in-frame clones and leaves some out. The repertoire holds hundreds of thousands of clones, with roughly 13% as singletons. The material sequenced was naive CD4+ T cells from blood. The chain combines TRBV30 with TRBJ2-1; no clear D. This TCR came from a man aged 18 to 35 with type 1 diabetes. The CDR3 spells CAWSTRLEQFF. CDR3 sequence (DNA): TGTGCCTGGAGTACCCGACTTGAGCAGTTCTTC.